A single T cell receptor beta chain is shown here with its context. Its antigen remains unknown. This CDR3 comprises 16 residues. Germline assignment: CDR1 LNHNV and CDR2 YYDKDF (reference sequence). V lost 1 base, J lost 5 bases, and 8 bases stayed unmatched. This sample stems from a study of T cell responses to AZD1222 COVID-19 vaccine. Sequencing was performed with immunoSEQ multiplex PCR; in TCRdb, only in-frame clones are kept and a portion is missing. Of about 200,000 clones detected, approximately 94% appear once; the ten largest clones hold approximately 1%. General study results and limits: Sampled repertoires all dated from after the peak T cell response. Donors skewed white British and female; clonal diversity was possibly underestimated.

This receptor was obtained from an adult in good health. The J gene is TRBJ2-3, the V gene TRBV15; 8 bases align to TRBD2. This specimen consisted of peripheral blood, obtained on day 0 of MenACWY control vaccination. The CDR3 protein is CATSRGSGGRVDTQYF. The CDR3 DNA reads TGTGCCACCAGCAGAGGGAGCGGGGGACGGGTAGATACGCAGTATTTT.